Reported below is one TCR beta chain. Its cognate antigen has yet to be identified. No base quality values were provided; no much bigger clone lies one nucleotide off. The sample belongs to a study of cytomegalovirus exposure and HLA in healthy donors (dated by TCRdb to the late 2010s). For the study in its entirety: In an earlier analysis of several hundred of the donors, 250 to 350 Gb of sequence data and 90 million to 120 million unique TCR beta sequences from 150 million to 200 million T cells were reported. Among about 360 genotyped donors of the cohort, an average of around 240,000 unique TCR beta nucleotide sequences were sequenced per donor, around 18% of them non-productive. Along with the roughly 710-subject first cohort, a separate validation cohort of 120 different subjects was used. Roughly 310 gigabases of sequencing data and 80 million or so unique TCR sequences were included in an early release covering 550 to 650 HLA-typed donors. The study profiled the T cell repertoires of under 700 subjects by immunosequencing and related them to cytomegalovirus serostatus. Typing coverage varied by locus: roughly 629-640 donors for A, B, C, DRB1 and DQB1; 522 for DQA1; about 600 for DPA1; roughly 470 for DPB1. HLA typing covered class I and class II loci at four-digit resolution. A later genetic analysis took genome-wide SNP genotypes for about three fifths of the roughly 670 donors and used that subset as a discovery cohort. All discovery cohort repertoires had been generated using a single sequencing platform. To study patterns of TCR occurrence, a later analysis re-analyzed previously published TCR beta repertoires from more than 550 donors and added high-resolution HLA genotyping. The study combined high-throughput TCR immunosequencing, statistical association of individual TCRs with disease status, and machine learning to predict cytomegalovirus infection status. About five DR-DQ haplotypes were handled as single units for association and clustering, since linkage in the cohort was strong. The study aimed to test whether signatures of past pathogen exposure could be identified by cataloging public T cell receptors. An earlier analysis of 500 to 650 of the donors applied high-throughput TCR beta sequencing to assess whether each TCR beta V gene segment acted as functional or pseudogenic. Rather than using new phenotypic data, the later analysis identified candidate immune exposures from TCR beta sequences and from how often those sequences occurred across donors. Donor age, sex, ethnicity and CMV serostatus were compiled alongside the repertoire data. The genetic ancestry cluster associated with self-reported Caucasian donors included roughly 84% of the approximately 400 genotyped donors. Study-wide conclusions, independent of this receptor: A further reported finding was that TCR beta sequences accurately predicted the HLA-A and HLA-B alleles for most subjects in the first cohort. The cohort was sequenced for TCR beta chains only, and without alpha or paired-chain data the features that could be detected were limited. The study listed 150 to 200 TCR beta chains as associated with cytomegalovirus. Because counts were too low, more than 15 rarely observed V segments, including chromosome 9 orphons, were excluded from the earlier analysis of several hundred of the donors. The classifier was reported to diagnose cytomegalovirus status with high specificity and sensitivity in both the original cohort and the validation cohort. When HLA alleles, especially DR and DQ, strongly co-occurred, TCR associations were difficult to assign to individual alleles. An earlier analysis of several hundred of the donors showed that most TCR beta V segments appeared in productive rearrangements either about 87% or about 30% of the time, which broadly matched IMGT annotations. According to the authors, the approach could potentially be generalized to other disease states and immunological phenotypes. A group of highly shared sequence variants was considered likely to be a technical artifact of the sequencing pipeline. In a later analysis, most CMV-associated TCR beta chains were found to appear HLA-restricted, with HLA associations seemingly driven largely by CMV exposure. Because HLA typing was missing for some donors at each locus, association tests included only the typed subset. While some public TCRs were present in many individuals, most TCR sequences turned up only very rarely across donors. Roughly uniform sequencing depth across donors was assumed in presence/absence analyses, although this assumption may not hold. Correlated functional status among segregating V segments might be attributable to linkage disequilibrium, but an unknown experimental factor could not be ruled out. In a later genetic analysis, a missense DCLRE1C variant was associated with V-gene and J-gene trimming of TCR beta chains, and the association was replicated in an independent cohort. Immune exposure information for the cohort was limited to CMV serostatus. A later analysis found that TCR association rates varied across HLA loci, with DRB1 alleles showing the most associated TCRs and HLA-C alleles the fewest. A few of the identified cytomegalovirus-associated TCR beta chains were confirmed in vitro to be specific for cytomegalovirus antigens. Compared with the approximately 600-donor mean, donors in an Asian-associated ancestry cluster had fewer N-insertions in productive TCRs, according to a later genetic analysis. Because the 87-base-pair reads could not distinguish some IMGT-functional V segments, including TRBV6-2 and TRBV6-3, those segments were excluded. A later analysis found that HLA-associated TCR beta chains were more clonally expanded and had lower generation probabilities than equally common non-associated chains. Specific HLA alleles were associated with about 17,000 TCR beta sequences at a false discovery rate of 0.05 in a later analysis. In a later analysis, several top co-occurrence clusters were reported to appear linked to parvovirus B19, influenza, CMV and Epstein-Barr virus.

The cohort comprised around 690 healthy bone marrow donors. All cohort members were sampled while nominally healthy, although unrecorded immune exposures were likely present. The donor tested CMV seropositive and was one of the 289 seropositive cohort members. A peripheral blood sample was collected from each donor, and TCR beta sequencing was performed on peripheral blood mononuclear cells. The Qiagen DNeasy Blood Extraction Kit was used to extract genomic DNA from the blood cell samples. The germline V and J ends show losses of 3 bases and 6 bases respectively, and no gene match explains 9 bases of the junction. Sequences GTSNPN (CDR1) and SVGIG (CDR2) are obtained from the germline V gene (reference sequence). Inclusive of the bounding cysteine and phenylalanine, the CDR3 is 14 residues long. Only the CDR3 part of the read is kept: 42 bases, read in frame from the first base. The library came from the immunoSEQ multiplex PCR assay. A mixture of 60 forward primers for TCR Vbeta segments and 13 reverse primers for TCR Jbeta segments was used in the multiplex PCR. A multiplex PCR assay on genomic DNA amplified the CDR3 region of rearranged TCR beta genes. The Illumina HiSeq System was used to sequence the amplified TCR beta libraries as 87-base-pair reads. Under the source paper's analysis protocol: A later analysis tallied roughly 80 million unique TCR beta chains across the 666 repertoires, and around 10 million of those chains were shared by two or more donors. Raw reads were error-corrected and collapsed into unique sequences with a nearest-neighbor algorithm that merged closely related sequences to remove PCR and sequencing errors. To assign V, D and J gene segments, CDR3 sequences were aligned to IMGT reference sequences. For a sequence to be retained, a match of at least six nucleotides to both a V gene segment and a J gene segment was required. A rearrangement counted as productive if the CDR3 had no stop codons and remained in frame with V and J, and every other rearrangement counted as non-productive. CDR3 was defined by IMGT convention, running from the second conserved V-encoded cysteine to the conserved J-encoded phenylalanine. In an earlier analysis of more than 550 of the donors, sequences lacking an unambiguous match to a single V gene segment were excluded. An earlier analysis of about 600 of the donors called V segments functional above 56.7% productive rearrangements and segregating when the between-donor standard deviation exceeded 5%. A statistical classification framework was developed to diagnose cytomegalovirus status using the catalog of TCR beta chain sequences. In a later analysis, V and J genes were assigned by comparing TCR nucleotide sequences against IMGT/GENE-DB human TR gene sequences. A later analysis assigned CDR3 sequences and most-parsimonious VDJ recombination scenarios with the TCRdist pipeline. A later analysis defined each TCR beta chain by its CDR3 amino acid sequence plus V-gene family, and excluded reads lacking a unique V-gene family. A later analysis removed over 500 highly shared, low-generation-probability nucleotide sequences to deal with suspected cross-contamination and a sequencing artifact. In a later analysis, a clonal expansion index was calculated for each public chain from normalized within-repertoire ranks of inferred template counts. A later analysis computed generation probabilities with a VDJ recombination model fitted to out-of-frame rearrangements, and checked the results against IGoR. In a later analysis, hypergeometric tests were used to score TCR-TCR, TCR-HLA and TCR-CMV co-occurrence, with a repertoire-size bias correction applied to TCR pairs. False discovery rates were estimated in a later analysis by permuting HLA or CMV assignments 20 times. In a later analysis, co-occurring TCRs were grouped using DBSCAN, and TCRdist sequence similarity was added for clustering within HLA-allele-positive subsets. Co-occurrence clustering excluded repertoires with fewer than 30,000 or more than 120,000 public chains, plus five with anomalous nucleotide sharing. TCRdb took over this immuneACCESS table, retaining in-frame rearrangements with V and J assigned. Such tables are incomplete; in checked studies, under half of the missing clones stem from an unresolved V gene, and the remainder is unexplained. V and J calls and clone size are as listed in that table; D and trimming were resolved from the DNA. Here the sample has around 160,000 clones; 80% to 85% occur a single time. Together, the top ten hold nearly 8.5% of the sample.

The sequence joins TRBV30 to TRBJ2-7; 9 central nucleotides agree with TRBD1. The sample was PBMCs. The TCR comes from a male donor in good health and CMV-seropositive. The DNA reads TGTGCCTGGAGAAGGGGACAGGGCCTTCTCGAGCAGTACTTC. This yields the protein CAWRRGQGLLEQYF.